This TCR beta chain was observed in a study of shared clonotypes between healthy human individuals. For the study at large: The donor pool was made up of a couple of women and a few men aged 18 to 49.

V was trimmed by 0 bases and J by 5 bases, leaving 17 bases between them. The CDR3 sequence is 17 residues long. Germline lookup yields CDR1 MNHNS and CDR2 SASEGT. CD45RO negativity and positive selection for CCR7 defined naive CD8 cells, a population that excluded terminally differentiated effector memory CD45RA+ cells. The study's findings and limits: The represented genetic and exposure-history diversity was limited by the small number of donors. The study sampled only blood, and tissue repertoires likely differ.

To note about this clone: Its antigen is not known.

Assay: immunoSEQ multiplex PCR; the TCRdb copy retains only in-frame clones and omits some. Of over 800,000 clones listed, nearly 95% are singletons. The receptor was isolated from a man under 40 in good health. Sequenced: naive CD8+ T cells sorted from blood. The chain uses TRBV6-1 and TRBJ1-3, with TRBD1 as a possible D gene (6 bases). CDR3 sequence: CASSEASWGGERNTIYF. CDR3 in DNA: TGTGCCAGCAGTGAAGCGTCGTGGGGGGGCGAGCGAAACACCATATATTTT.